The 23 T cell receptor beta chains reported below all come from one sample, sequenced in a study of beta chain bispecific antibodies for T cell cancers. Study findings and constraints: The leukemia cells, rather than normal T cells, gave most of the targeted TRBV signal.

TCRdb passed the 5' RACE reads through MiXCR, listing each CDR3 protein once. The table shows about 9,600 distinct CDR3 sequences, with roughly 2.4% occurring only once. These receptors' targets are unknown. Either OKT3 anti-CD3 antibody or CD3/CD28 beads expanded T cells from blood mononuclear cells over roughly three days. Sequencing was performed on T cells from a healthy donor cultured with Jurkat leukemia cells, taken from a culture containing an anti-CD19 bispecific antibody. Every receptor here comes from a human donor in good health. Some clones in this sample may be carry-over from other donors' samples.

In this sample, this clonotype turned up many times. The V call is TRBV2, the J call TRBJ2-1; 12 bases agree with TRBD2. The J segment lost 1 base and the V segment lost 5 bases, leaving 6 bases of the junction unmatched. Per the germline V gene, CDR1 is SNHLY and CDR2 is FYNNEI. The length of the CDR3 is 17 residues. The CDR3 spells CASSLKLAGGSYNEQFF. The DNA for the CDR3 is TGTGCCAGCAGTTTGAAACTAGCGGGGGGTTCCTACAATGAGCAGTTCTTC.

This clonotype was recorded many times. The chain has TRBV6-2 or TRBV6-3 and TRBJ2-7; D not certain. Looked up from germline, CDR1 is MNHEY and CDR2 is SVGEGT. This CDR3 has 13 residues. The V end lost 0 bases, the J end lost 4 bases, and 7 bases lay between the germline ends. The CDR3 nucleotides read TGTGCCAGCAGTTACTCTTCCACTTACGAGCAGTACTTC. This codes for CASSYSSTYEQYF.

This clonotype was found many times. CDR3 residues: CASSLGTGGLFYEQYF. DNA for the CDR3: TGTGCCAGCAGTTTAGGGACAGGGGGCCTATTCTACGAGCAGTACTTC. This chain uses TRBV27 with TRBJ2-7; TRBD1 agrees at 12 bases. There are 16 residues in the CDR3. Germline lookup yields CDR1 MNHEY and CDR2 SMNVEV (reference sequence). Unmatched junction bases numbered 5, after V lost 2 bases and J lost 3 bases.

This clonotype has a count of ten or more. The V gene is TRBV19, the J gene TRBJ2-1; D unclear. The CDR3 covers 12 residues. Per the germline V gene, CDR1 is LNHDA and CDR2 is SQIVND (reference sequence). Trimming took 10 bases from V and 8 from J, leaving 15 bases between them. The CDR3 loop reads CATQSRRDEQFF. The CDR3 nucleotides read TGTGCCACCCAATCCAGACGGGATGAGCAGTTCTTC.

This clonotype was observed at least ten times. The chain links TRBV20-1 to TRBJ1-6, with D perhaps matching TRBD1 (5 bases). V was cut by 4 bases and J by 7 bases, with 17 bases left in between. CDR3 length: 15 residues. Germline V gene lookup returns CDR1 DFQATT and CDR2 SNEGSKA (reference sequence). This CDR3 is CSATDGALRNSPLHF. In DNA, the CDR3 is TGCAGTGCTACCGACGGGGCCCTAAGGAATTCACCCCTCCACTTT.

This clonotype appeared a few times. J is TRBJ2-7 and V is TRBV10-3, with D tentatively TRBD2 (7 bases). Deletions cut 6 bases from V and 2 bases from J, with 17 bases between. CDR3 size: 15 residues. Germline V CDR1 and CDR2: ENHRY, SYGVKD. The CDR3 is CAIRSAGDNPYEQYF. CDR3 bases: TGTGCCATCAGGTCGGCGGGGGACAATCCCTACGAGCAGTACTTC.

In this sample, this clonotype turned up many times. The CDR3 sequence: CASSWTMTGHGEKLFF. The CDR3 region has the DNA TGTGCCAGCAGTTGGACAATGACAGGTCATGGAGAAAAACTGTTTTTT. The gene calls are TRBV6-5 and TRBJ1-4, with a weak D call TRBD1 (6 bases). Germline V CDR1 and CDR2: MNHEY, SVGAGI. The CDR3 extends over 16 amino acids. Trimming pared 4 bases from V and 8 bases from J, leaving 20 bases between.

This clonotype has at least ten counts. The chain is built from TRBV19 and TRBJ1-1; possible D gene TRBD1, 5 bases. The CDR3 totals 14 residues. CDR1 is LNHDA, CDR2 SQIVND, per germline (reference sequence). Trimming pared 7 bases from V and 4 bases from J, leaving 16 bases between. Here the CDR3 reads CASTTHQTATEAFF. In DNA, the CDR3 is TGTGCCAGTACCACCCATCAGACAGCCACTGAAGCTTTCTTT.

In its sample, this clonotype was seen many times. The CDR3 coding sequence is TGTGCCACCGGGGATAACTCCTACAATGAGCAGTTCTTC. Translated, it gives CATGDNSYNEQFF. The V call is TRBV19, the J call TRBJ2-1; TRBD2 might be the D (5 bases). The germline V gene has CDR1 LNHDA and CDR2 SQIVND (reference sequence). The V gene lost 10 bases and the J gene lost 0 bases, with 10 bases spanning the gap. The CDR3 has 13 residues.

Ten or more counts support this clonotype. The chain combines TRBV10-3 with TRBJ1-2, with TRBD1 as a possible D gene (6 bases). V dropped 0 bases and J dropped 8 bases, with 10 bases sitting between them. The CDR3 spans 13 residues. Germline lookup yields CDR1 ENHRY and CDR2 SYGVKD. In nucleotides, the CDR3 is TGTGCCATCAGTGAGTCGGACAGCCTGGGCTACACCTTC. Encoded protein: CAISESDSLGYTF.

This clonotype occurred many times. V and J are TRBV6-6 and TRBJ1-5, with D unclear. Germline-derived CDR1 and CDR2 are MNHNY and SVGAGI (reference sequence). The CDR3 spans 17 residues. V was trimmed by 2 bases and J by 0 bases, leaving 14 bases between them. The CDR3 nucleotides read TGTGCCAGCAGTTACCAGGCGTTGAGGAATAGCAATCAGCCCCAGCATTTT. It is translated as CASSYQALRNSNQPQHF.

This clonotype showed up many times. This chain's CDR3 is CSGDRLETEAFF. In DNA, the CDR3 is TGCAGCGGTGACAGGCTCGAAACTGAAGCTTTCTTT. The chain has TRBV29-1 and TRBJ1-1; D perhaps matches TRBD1 (6 bases). The V end lost 7 bases, the J end lost 5 bases, and 14 bases lay between the germline ends. The CDR3 runs to 12 residues. Germline CDR1 is SQVTM and CDR2 is ANQGSEA.

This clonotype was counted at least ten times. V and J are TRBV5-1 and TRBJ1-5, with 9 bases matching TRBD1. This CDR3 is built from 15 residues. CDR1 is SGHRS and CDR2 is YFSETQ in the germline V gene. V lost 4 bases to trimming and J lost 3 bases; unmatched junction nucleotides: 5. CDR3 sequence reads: CASSQGQGPNQPQHF. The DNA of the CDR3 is TGCGCCAGCAGCCAGGGACAGGGACCCAATCAGCCCCAGCATTTT.

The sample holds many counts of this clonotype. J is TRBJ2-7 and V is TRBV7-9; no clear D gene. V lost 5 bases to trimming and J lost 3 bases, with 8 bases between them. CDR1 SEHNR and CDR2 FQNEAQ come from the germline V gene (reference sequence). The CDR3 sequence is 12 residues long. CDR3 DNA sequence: TGTGCCAGCAGCCGCACGCGCTACGAGCAGTACTTC. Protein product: CASSRTRYEQYF.

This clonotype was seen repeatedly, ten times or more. The CDR3: CASSQARTGSHEQYF. DNA of the CDR3: TGTGCCAGCAGCCAAGCGAGAACAGGGTCCCACGAGCAGTACTTC. The rearrangement links TRBV3-1 to TRBJ2-7; possible D gene TRBD1, 6 bases. There are 15 residues in the CDR3. V was shortened by 1 base and J by 5 bases, with 15 bases between the two germline ends. Germline CDR1 LGHDT, CDR2 YNNKEL (reference sequence).

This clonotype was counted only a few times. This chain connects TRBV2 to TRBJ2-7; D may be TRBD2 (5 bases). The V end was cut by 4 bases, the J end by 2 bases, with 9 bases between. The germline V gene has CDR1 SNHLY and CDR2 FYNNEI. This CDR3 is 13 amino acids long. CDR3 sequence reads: CASSGGEAYEQYF. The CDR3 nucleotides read TGTGCCAGCAGTGGGGGAGAGGCCTACGAGCAGTACTTC.

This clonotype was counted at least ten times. The CDR3 reads CASSPRFRAYQETQYF. In DNA form, the CDR3 reads TGTGCCAGCAGTCCCCGTTTCAGGGCGTACCAAGAGACCCAGTACTTC. The rearrangement joins TRBV28 to TRBJ2-5; maybe TRBD1 (5 bases). Germline CDR1 is MDHEN and CDR2 is SYDVKM. Trimming took off 5 bases at V and 0 bases at J, with 16 bases between the two ends. This CDR3 contains 16 residues.

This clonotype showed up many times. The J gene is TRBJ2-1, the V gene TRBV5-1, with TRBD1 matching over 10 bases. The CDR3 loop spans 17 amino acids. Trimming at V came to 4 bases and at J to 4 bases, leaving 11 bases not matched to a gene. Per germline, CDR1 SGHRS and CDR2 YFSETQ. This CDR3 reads CASSAGQGLNLYNEQFF. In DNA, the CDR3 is TGCGCCAGCAGCGCGGGACAGGGGCTTAATCTTTACAATGAGCAGTTCTTC. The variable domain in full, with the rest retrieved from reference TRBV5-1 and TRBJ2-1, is KAGVTQTPRYLIKTRGQQVTLSCSPISGHRSVSWYQQTPGQGLQFLFEYFSETQRNKGNFPGRFSGRQFSNSRSEMNVSTLELGDSALYLCASSAGQGLNLYNEQFFGPGTRLTVL.

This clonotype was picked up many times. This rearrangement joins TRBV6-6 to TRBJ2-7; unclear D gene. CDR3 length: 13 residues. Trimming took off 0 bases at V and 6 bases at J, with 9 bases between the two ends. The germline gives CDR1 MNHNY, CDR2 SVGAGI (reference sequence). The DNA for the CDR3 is TGTGCCAGCAGTTACTCCGGCAGAAGCGAGCAGTACTTC. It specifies CASSYSGRSEQYF.

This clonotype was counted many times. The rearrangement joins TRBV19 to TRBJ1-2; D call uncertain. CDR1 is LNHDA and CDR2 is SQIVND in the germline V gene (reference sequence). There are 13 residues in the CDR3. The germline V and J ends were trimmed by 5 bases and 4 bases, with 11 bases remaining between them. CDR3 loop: CASSLTAVYGYTF. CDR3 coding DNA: TGTGCCAGTAGTTTGACGGCAGTCTATGGCTACACCTTC.

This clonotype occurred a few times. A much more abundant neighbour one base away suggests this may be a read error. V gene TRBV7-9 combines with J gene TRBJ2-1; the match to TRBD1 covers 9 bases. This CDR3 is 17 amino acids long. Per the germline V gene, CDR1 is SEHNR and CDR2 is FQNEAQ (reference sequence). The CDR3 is CASSLDPGQGSYNEQIF. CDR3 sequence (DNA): TGTGCCAGCAGCTTAGACCCGGGACAGGGTAGCTACAATGAGCAGATCTTC. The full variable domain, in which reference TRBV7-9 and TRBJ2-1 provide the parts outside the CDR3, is DTGVSQNPRHKITKRGQNVTFRCDPISEHNRLYWYRQTLGQGPEFLTYFQNEAQLEKSRLLSDRFSAERPKGSFSTLEIQRTEQGDSAMYLCASSLDPGQGSYNEQIFGPGTRLTVL.

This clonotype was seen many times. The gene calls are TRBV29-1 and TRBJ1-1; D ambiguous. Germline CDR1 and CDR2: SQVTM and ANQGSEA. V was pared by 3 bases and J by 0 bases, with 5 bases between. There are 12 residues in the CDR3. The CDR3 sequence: CSVDAMNTEAFF. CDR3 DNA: TGCAGCGTTGACGCAATGAACACTGAAGCTTTCTTT. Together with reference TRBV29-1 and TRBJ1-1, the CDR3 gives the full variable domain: SAVISQKPSRDICQRGTSLTIQCQVDSQVTMMFWYRQQPGQSLTLIATANQGSEATYESGFVIDKFPISRPNLTFSTLTVSNMSPEDSSIYLCSVDAMNTEAFFGQGTRLTVV.

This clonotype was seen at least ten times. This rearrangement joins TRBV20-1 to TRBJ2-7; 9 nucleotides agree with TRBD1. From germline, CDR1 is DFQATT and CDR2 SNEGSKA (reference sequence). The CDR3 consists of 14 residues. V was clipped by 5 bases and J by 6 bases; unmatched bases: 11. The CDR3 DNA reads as TGCAGTGCTCCCTCCGGGACAGGGTATCCCGAGCAGTACTTC. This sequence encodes CSAPSGTGYPEQYF.